Listed below are T cell receptor beta chains from one sample, sequenced in a study of T cell responses to AZD1222 COVID-19 vaccine. The assay was immunoSEQ multiplex PCR, and TCRdb's table has in-frame clones only and misses some. Counted here are about 140,000 clones, about 88% occurring once; the ten biggest clones make up around 5%. The sequencing here drew on peripheral blood, taken on day 0 of AZD1222 vaccination. These receptors were taken from an adult in good health. Each CDR3 is given with its conserved first and last residue. D genes are given only for firm matches. Part of the rows lack a size; the others show once, few, many or a class for expanded clones.

D gene: -; J gene: TRBJ1-6; clone size: -; V gene: TRBV6-5; CDR3 DNA: TGTGCCAGCAGTTGGGGTCGTTCACCCCTCCACTTT; CDR3 protein: CASSWGRSPLHF
D gene: -; J gene: TRBJ1-2; clone size: -; V gene: TRBV3-1/TRBV3-2; CDR3 DNA: TGTGCCAGCAGCCAAGCACCAGGGACCTATGGCTACACCTTC; CDR3 protein: CASSQAPGTYGYTF
D gene: -; J gene: TRBJ1-2; clone size: -; V gene: TRBV29-1; CDR3 DNA: TGCAGCGTTGAAGGGGAATTATATGGCTACACCTTC; CDR3 protein: CSVEGELYGYTF
D gene: TRBD1; J gene: TRBJ2-7; clone size: -; V gene: TRBV19; CDR3 DNA: TGTGCCAGTAGTTACAGGGGTTACGAGCAGTACTTC; CDR3 protein: CASSYRGYEQYF
D gene: TRBD1; J gene: TRBJ1-3; clone size: few; V gene: TRBV5-4; CDR3 DNA: TGTGCCAGCAGCTTGACCGGGACAGAGAGGTATTTT; CDR3 protein: CASSLTGTERYF
D gene: -; J gene: TRBJ2-7; clone size: -; V gene: TRBV20-1; CDR3 DNA: TGCAGTGCTGGGCCGGCCGGCGAGCAGTACTTC; CDR3 protein: CSAGPAGEQYF
D gene: -; J gene: TRBJ1-1; clone size: -; V gene: TRBV29-1; CDR3 DNA: TGCAGCGTTGTGAAGGGGACTGAAGCTTTCTTT; CDR3 protein: CSVVKGTEAFF
D gene: -; J gene: TRBJ2-1; clone size: -; V gene: TRBV9; CDR3 DNA: TGTGCCAGCAATCTAGGACTAAACAATGAGCAGTTCTTC; CDR3 protein: CASNLGLNNEQFF
D gene: -; J gene: TRBJ1-2; clone size: -; V gene: TRBV3-1/TRBV3-2; CDR3 DNA: TGTGCCAGCAGCCAAGAAGGCCATTGGGTGCCACAGGGTGGTAACTATGGCTACACCTTC; CDR3 protein: CASSQEGHWVPQGGNYGYTF
D gene: -; J gene: TRBJ1-1; clone size: once; V gene: TRBV5-1; CDR3 DNA: TGCGCCAGCAGCACAAGAGACAGAACGAACACTGAAGCTTTCTTT; CDR3 protein: CASSTRDRTNTEAFF
D gene: TRBD2; J gene: TRBJ2-1; clone size: -; V gene: TRBV2; CDR3 DNA: TGTGCCAGCAGTCTGAAGACTAGCGGGGGGGAGCAGTTCTTC; CDR3 protein: CASSLKTSGGEQFF
D gene: -; J gene: TRBJ1-1; clone size: -; V gene: TRBV11-2; CDR3 DNA: TGTGCCAGCAGCCTGTCGGGGGCTAACACTGAAGCTTTCTTT; CDR3 protein: CASSLSGANTEAFF
D gene: -; J gene: TRBJ2-1; clone size: -; V gene: TRBV7-2; CDR3 DNA: TGTGCCAGCAGCTTCCTCGAGGGTTACAATGAGCAGTTCTTC; CDR3 protein: CASSFLEGYNEQFF
D gene: -; J gene: TRBJ1-1; clone size: -; V gene: TRBV30; CDR3 DNA: TGTGCCTGGAGTGTCGGGGTAACGAACACTGAAGCTTTCTTT; CDR3 protein: CAWSVGVTNTEAFF
D gene: -; J gene: TRBJ2-1; clone size: -; V gene: TRBV11-2; CDR3 DNA: TGTGCCAGCAGCTGGGGAGGGGGACTCGACAATGAGCAGTTCTTC; CDR3 protein: CASSWGGGLDNEQFF
D gene: -; J gene: TRBJ1-1; clone size: -; V gene: TRBV19; CDR3 DNA: TGTGCCAGTAGTATATTGAGGGAGAACACTGAAGCTTTCTTT; CDR3 protein: CASSILRENTEAFF
D gene: TRBD1; J gene: TRBJ1-3; clone size: few; V gene: TRBV11-2; CDR3 DNA: TGTGCCAGCAGCTTTAATCTACAGGGGGGCTCTGGAAACACCATATATTTT; CDR3 protein: CASSFNLQGGSGNTIYF
D gene: -; J gene: TRBJ1-5; clone size: -; V gene: TRBV28; CDR3 DNA: TGTGCCAGCAGTTTAGTCGAGCGGGGTAGCAATCAGCCCCAGCATTTT; CDR3 protein: CASSLVERGSNQPQHF
D gene: TRBD1; J gene: TRBJ2-1; clone size: -; V gene: TRBV18; CDR3 DNA: TGTGCCAGCTCATCCCGGGACAGGGTGAACAATGAGCAGTTCTTC; CDR3 protein: CASSSRDRVNNEQFF
D gene: TRBD1; J gene: TRBJ2-1; clone size: -; V gene: TRBV9; CDR3 DNA: TGTGCCAGCAGCTTAGGGGGCGACCGGTACAATGAGCAGTTCTTC; CDR3 protein: CASSLGGDRYNEQFF
D gene: TRBD1; J gene: TRBJ1-5; clone size: -; V gene: TRBV30; CDR3 DNA: TGTGCCTGGAGTTTTACCGGGACAGGGACCGAGCCCCAGCATTTT; CDR3 protein: CAWSFTGTGTEPQHF
D gene: -; J gene: TRBJ2-7; clone size: -; V gene: TRBV15; CDR3 DNA: TGTGCCACCAGCAGAGAAGGTCACCCTTCCTACGAGCAGTACTTC; CDR3 protein: CATSREGHPSYEQYF
D gene: TRBD1; J gene: TRBJ1-1; clone size: -; V gene: TRBV7-2; CDR3 DNA: TGTGCCAGCAGCTTACCCCCGGACGACAGGGGGTGGGCCACTGAAGCTTTCTTT; CDR3 protein: CASSLPPDDRGWATEAFF
D gene: TRBD1; J gene: TRBJ1-1; clone size: -; V gene: TRBV5-4; CDR3 DNA: TGTGCCAGCAGCACCGGGACAGGGTTTTACACTGAAGCTTTCTTT; CDR3 protein: CASSTGTGFYTEAFF
D gene: -; J gene: TRBJ1-2; clone size: -; V gene: TRBV5-1; CDR3 DNA: TGCGCCAGCAGCTTCGTCAGCGCTAACTATGGCTACACCTTC; CDR3 protein: CASSFVSANYGYTF
D gene: -; J gene: TRBJ1-6; clone size: -; V gene: TRBV9; CDR3 DNA: TGTGCCAGCAGCGTAGGAAATTCACCCCTCCACTTT; CDR3 protein: CASSVGNSPLHF
D gene: TRBD1; J gene: TRBJ1-3; clone size: -; V gene: TRBV25-1; CDR3 DNA: TGTGCCAGCAGTGGTACAGGGGACGGAAACACCATATATTTT; CDR3 protein: CASSGTGDGNTIYF
D gene: TRBD1; J gene: TRBJ2-2; clone size: -; V gene: TRBV11-2; CDR3 DNA: TGTGCCAGCAGCTTAGCGTTAGGGACAGGAGACTCCGGGGAGCTGTTTTTT; CDR3 protein: CASSLALGTGDSGELFF
D gene: -; J gene: TRBJ1-2; clone size: -; V gene: TRBV7-8; CDR3 DNA: TGTGCCAGCAGCTTAGAGTCGGCGGGTTATGGCTACACCTTC; CDR3 protein: CASSLESAGYGYTF
D gene: -; J gene: TRBJ1-2; clone size: -; V gene: TRBV12-3/TRBV12-4; CDR3 DNA: TGTGCCAGCAGCTCCGCCCTAGGTTATGGCTACACCTTC; CDR3 protein: CASSSALGYGYTF
D gene: TRBD2; J gene: TRBJ2-3; clone size: -; V gene: TRBV7-3; CDR3 DNA: TGTGCCAGCAGCTTAGCGGGACTAGAAGGGTCAGATACGCAGTATTTT; CDR3 protein: CASSLAGLEGSDTQYF
D gene: -; J gene: TRBJ2-5; clone size: -; V gene: TRBV29-1; CDR3 DNA: TGCAGCGGAGGACCGGGGGAGACCCAGTACTTC; CDR3 protein: CSGGPGETQYF